What follows describes a single T cell receptor (beta chain). The sample belongs to a study of blood T cell repertoires in COVID-19. Turning to the study itself: T cells, B-cell-depleted T cells, or PBMCs provided the cDNA or gDNA that served as material.

Germline values: CDR1 SGHRS, CDR2 YFSETQ. Trimming took 2 bases from V and 3 from J; bases not matched to a gene: 2. This CDR3 comprises 14 residues. In the original analysis: Estimates of nucleated cell counts were drawn from the amplification of reference gene primers. Libraries were prepared by immunoSEQ multiplex PCR; TCRdb keeps only in-frame clonotypes and omits some of them. V, J and clone size were drawn from that table, and D and trimming were deduced from the DNA. Of roughly 220,000 clones listed, 60% to 85% are singletons. The sequencing input was peripheral blood. The rearrangement joins TRBV5-1 to TRBJ1-5, with 7 bases that match TRBD1. The sequence was collected from a woman aged 70-85 years with acute or convalescent COVID-19. CDR3 loop: CASSFGTDNQPQHF. The CDR3 region has the DNA TGCGCCAGCAGCTTTGGGACAGACAATCAGCCCCAGCATTTT.